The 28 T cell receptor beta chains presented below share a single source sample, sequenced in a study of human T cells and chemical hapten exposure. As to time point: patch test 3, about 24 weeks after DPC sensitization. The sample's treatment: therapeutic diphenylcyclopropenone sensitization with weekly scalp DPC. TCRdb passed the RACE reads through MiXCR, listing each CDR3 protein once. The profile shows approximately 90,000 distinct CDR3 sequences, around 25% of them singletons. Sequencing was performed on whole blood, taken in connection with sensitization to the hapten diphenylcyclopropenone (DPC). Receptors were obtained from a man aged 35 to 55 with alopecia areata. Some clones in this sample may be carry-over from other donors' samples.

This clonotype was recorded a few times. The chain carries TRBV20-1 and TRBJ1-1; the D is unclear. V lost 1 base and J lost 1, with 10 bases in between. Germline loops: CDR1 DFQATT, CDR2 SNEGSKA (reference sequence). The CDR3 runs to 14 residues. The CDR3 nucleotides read TGCAGTGCTAGAGGTTACAGCCCGAACACTGAAGCTTTCTTT. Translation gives CSARGYSPNTEAFF.

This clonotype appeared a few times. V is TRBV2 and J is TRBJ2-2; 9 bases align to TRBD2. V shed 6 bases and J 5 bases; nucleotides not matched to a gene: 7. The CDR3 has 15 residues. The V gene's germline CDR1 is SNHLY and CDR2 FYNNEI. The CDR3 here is CASRGLAGGTGELFF. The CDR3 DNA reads TGTGCCAGCAGGGGACTAGCAGGAGGTACCGGGGAGCTGTTTTTT. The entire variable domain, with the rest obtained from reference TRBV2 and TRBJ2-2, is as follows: EPEVTQTPSHQVTQMGQEVILRCVPISNHLYFYWYRQILGQKVEFLVSFYNNEISEKSEIFDDQFSVERPDGSNFTLKIRSTKLEDSAMYFCASRGLAGGTGELFFGEGSRLTVL.

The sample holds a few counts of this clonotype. DNA for the CDR3: TGTGCCAGCAGCCAAGCCGGGAACGGTATACGAGCTTTCTTT. Translating it yields CASSQAGNGIRAFF. The J gene is TRBJ1-1, the V gene TRBV14; D is undetermined. Trimming removed 1 base from V and 10 bases from J, with 16 bases in between. The CDR3 runs to 14 residues. In germline, CDR1 is SGHDN, CDR2 FVKESK.

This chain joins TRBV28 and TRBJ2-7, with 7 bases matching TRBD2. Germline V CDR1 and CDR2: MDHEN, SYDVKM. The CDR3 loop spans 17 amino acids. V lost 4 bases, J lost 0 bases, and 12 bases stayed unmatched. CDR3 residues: CASSSPTSAGRSYEQYF. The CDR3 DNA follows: TGTGCCAGCAGTTCACCAACTAGCGCCGGTCGCTCCTACGAGCAGTACTTC. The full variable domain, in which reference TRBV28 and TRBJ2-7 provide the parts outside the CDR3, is DVKVTQSSRYLVKRTGEKVFLECVQDMDHENMFWYRQDPGLGLRLIYFSYDVKMKEKGDIPEGYSVSREKKERFSLILESASTNQTSMYLCASSSPTSAGRSYEQYFGPGTRLTVT.

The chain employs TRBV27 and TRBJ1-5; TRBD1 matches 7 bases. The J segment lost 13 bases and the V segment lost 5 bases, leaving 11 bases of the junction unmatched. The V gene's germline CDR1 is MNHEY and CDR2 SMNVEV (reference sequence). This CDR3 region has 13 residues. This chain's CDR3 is CASSLGPTGQQHF. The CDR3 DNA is TGTGCCAGCAGTCTGGGGCCTACGGGACAGCAGCATTTT.

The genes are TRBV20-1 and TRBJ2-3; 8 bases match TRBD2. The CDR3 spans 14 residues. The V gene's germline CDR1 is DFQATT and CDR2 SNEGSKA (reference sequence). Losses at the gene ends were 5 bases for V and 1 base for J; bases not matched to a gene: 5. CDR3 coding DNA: TGCAGTGCTTTACTAGCGGCCGGCACAGATACGCAGTATTTT. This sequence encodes CSALLAAGTDTQYF.

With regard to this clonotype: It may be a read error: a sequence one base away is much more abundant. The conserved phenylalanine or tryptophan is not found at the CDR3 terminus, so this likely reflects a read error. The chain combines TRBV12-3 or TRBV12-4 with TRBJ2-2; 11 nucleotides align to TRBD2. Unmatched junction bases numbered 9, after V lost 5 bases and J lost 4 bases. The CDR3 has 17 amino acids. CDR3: CASSDRSTSGITGELFL. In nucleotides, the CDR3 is TGTGCCAGCAGTGACCGATCGACTAGCGGGATCACCGGGGAGCTGTTTTTG.

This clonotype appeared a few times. In DNA form, the CDR3 reads TGTGCCAGCAGCTTAAGGCCAGGGCCCCTCTCCTACGAGCAGTACTTC. Encoded protein: CASSLRPGPLSYEQYF. The rearrangement uses TRBV7-4 and TRBJ2-7; D might be TRBD1 (5 bases). This CDR3 is built from 16 residues. V dropped 2 bases and J dropped 0 bases, with 14 bases sitting between them. Per germline, CDR1 SGHVT and CDR2 SQSDAQ.

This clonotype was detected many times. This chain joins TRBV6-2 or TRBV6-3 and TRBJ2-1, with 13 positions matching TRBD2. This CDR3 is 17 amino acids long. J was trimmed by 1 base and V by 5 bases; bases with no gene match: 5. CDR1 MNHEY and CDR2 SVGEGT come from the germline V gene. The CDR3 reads CASSPRTSGSSYNEQFF. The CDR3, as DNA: TGTGCCAGCAGTCCTCGGACTAGCGGGAGTTCCTACAATGAGCAGTTCTTC.

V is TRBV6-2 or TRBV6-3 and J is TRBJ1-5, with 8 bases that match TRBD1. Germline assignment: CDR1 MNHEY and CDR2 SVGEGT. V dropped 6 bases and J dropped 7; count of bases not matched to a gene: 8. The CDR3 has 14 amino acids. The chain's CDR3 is CASSWTGRGQPQHF. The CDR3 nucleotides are TGTGCCAGCAGCTGGACAGGGCGAGGGCAGCCCCAGCATTTT.

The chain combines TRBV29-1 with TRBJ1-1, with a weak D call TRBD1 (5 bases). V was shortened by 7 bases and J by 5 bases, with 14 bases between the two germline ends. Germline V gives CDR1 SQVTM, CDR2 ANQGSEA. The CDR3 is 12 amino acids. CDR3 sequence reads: CSAGSGGTEAFF. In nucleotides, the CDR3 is TGCAGCGCCGGGTCTGGGGGGACTGAAGCTTTCTTT.

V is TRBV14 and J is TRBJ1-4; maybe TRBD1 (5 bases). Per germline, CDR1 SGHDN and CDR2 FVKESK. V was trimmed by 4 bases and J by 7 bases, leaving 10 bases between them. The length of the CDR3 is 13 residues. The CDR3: CASSPRDPEKLFF. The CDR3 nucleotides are TGTGCCAGCAGCCCCCGGGACCCTGAAAAACTGTTTTTT.

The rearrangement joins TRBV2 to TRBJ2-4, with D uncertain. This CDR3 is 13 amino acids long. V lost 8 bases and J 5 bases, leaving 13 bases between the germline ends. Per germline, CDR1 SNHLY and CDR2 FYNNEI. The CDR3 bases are TGTGCCAGCGTGAGAGTCCAGCAAAACATTCAGTACTTC. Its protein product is CASVRVQQNIQYF. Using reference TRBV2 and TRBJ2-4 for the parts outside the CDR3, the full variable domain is EPEVTQTPSHQVTQMGQEVILRCVPISNHLYFYWYRQILGQKVEFLVSFYNNEISEKSEIFDDQFSVERPDGSNFTLKIRSTKLEDSAMYFCASVRVQQNIQYFGAGTRLSVL.

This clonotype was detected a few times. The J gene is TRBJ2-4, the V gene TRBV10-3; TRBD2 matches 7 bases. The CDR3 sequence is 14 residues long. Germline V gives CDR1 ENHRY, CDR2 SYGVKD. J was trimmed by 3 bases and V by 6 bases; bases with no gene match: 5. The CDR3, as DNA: TGTGCCATCAGGGCGGGAGCGGACAAAAACATTCAGTACTTC. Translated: CAIRAGADKNIQYF.

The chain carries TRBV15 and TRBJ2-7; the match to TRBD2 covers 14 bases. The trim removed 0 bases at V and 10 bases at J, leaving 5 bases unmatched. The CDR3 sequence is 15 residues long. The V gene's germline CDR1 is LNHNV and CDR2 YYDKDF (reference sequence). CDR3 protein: CATSRDRLAGGPQYF. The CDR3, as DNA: TGTGCCACCAGCAGAGATCGACTAGCGGGAGGGCCCCAGTACTTC.

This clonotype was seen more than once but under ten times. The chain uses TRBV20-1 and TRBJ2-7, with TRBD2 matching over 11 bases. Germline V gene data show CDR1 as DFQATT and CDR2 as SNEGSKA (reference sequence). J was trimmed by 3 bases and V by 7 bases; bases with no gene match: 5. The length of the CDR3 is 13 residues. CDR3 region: CSGTTSGIYEQYF. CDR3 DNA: TGCAGTGGGACGACTAGCGGGATCTACGAGCAGTACTTC.

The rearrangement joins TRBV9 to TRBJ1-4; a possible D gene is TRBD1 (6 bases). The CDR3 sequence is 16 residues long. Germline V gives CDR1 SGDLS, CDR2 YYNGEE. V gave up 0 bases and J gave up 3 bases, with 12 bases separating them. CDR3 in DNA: TGTGCCAGCAGCGTAGACCGAGGGGGAGCTAATGAAAAACTGTTTTTT. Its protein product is CASSVDRGGANEKLFF.

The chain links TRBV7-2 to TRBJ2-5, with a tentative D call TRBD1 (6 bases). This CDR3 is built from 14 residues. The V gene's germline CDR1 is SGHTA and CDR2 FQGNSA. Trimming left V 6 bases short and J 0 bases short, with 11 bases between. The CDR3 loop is CASSLGGNQETQYF. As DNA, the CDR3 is TGTGCCAGCAGTCTAGGGGGAAACCAAGAGACCCAGTACTTC.

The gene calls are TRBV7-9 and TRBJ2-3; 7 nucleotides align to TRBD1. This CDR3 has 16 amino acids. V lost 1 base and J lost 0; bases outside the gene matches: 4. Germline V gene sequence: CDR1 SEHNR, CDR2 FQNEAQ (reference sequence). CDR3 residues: CASSLGGRGSTDTQYF. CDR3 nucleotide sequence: TGTGCCAGCAGCTTAGGCGGCAGGGGGAGCACAGATACGCAGTATTTT.

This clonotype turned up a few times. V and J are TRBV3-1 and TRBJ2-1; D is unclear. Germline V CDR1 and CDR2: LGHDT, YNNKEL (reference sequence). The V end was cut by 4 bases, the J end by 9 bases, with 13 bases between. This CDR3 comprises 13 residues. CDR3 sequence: CASSPFLGGEQFF. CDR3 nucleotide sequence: TGTGCCAGCAGCCCCTTTCTGGGCGGTGAGCAGTTCTTC.

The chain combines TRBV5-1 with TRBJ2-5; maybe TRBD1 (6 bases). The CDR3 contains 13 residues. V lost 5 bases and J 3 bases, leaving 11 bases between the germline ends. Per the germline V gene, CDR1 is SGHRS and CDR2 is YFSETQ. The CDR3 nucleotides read TGCGCCAGCAGACAGGGCGGAGAAGAGACCCAGTACTTC. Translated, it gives CASRQGGEETQYF.

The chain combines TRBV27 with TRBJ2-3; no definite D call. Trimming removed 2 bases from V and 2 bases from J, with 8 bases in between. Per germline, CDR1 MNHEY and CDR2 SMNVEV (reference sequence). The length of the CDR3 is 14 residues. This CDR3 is CASSLQVDTDTQYF. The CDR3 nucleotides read TGTGCCAGCAGTTTACAGGTGGACACAGATACGCAGTATTTT.

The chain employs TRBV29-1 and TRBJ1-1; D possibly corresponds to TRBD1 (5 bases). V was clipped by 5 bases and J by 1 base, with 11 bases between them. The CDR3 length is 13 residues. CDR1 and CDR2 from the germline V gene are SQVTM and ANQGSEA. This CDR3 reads CSVWWGPNTEAFF. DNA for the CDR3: TGCAGCGTTTGGTGGGGCCCGAACACTGAAGCTTTCTTT.

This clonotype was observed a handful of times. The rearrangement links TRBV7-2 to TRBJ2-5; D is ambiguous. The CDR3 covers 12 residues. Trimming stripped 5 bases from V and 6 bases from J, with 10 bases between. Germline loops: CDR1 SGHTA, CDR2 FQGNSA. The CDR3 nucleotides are TGTGCCAGCAGCCCCCGTCGGCAGACCCAGTACTTC. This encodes CASSPRRQTQYF.

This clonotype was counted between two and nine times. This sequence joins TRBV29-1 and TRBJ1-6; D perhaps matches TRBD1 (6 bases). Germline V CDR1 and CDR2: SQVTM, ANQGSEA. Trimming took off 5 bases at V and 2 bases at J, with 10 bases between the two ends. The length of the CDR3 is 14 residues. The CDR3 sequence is CSVRTAAYNSPLHF. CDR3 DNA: TGCAGCGTTCGGACAGCGGCCTATAATTCACCCCTCCACTTT.

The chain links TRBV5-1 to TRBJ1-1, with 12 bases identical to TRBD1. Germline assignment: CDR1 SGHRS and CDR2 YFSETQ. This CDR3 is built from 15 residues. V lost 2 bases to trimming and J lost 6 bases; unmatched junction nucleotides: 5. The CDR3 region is CASSLPGQGASEAFF. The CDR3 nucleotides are TGCGCCAGCAGCTTACCGGGACAGGGGGCATCTGAAGCTTTCTTT.

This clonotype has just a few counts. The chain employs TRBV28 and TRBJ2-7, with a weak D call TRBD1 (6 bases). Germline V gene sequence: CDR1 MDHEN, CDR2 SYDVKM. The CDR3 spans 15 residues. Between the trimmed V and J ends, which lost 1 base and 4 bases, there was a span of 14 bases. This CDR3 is CASSLSSDRSYEQYF. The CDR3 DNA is TGTGCCAGCAGTTTATCGTCGGACAGAAGTTACGAGCAGTACTTC.

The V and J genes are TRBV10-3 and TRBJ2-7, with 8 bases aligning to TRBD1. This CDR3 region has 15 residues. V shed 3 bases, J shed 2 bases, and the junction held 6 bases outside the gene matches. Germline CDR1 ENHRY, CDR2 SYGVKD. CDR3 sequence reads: CAISEGQGVTYEQYF. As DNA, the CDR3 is TGTGCCATCAGTGAAGGACAGGGCGTGACCTACGAGCAGTACTTC.